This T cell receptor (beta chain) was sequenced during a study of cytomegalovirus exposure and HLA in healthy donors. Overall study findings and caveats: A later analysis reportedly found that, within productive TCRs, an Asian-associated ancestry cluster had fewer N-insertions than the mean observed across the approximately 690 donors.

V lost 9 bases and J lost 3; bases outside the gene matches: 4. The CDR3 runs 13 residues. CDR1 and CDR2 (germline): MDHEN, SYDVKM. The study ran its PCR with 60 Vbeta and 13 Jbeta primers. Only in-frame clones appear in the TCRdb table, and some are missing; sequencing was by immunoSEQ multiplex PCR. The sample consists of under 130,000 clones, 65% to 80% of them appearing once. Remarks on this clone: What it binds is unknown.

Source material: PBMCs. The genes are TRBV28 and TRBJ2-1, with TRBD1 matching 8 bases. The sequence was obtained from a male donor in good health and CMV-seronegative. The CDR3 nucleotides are TGTGCCAGTAGGACAGGGAACTACAATGAGCAGTTCTTC. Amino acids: CASRTGNYNEQFF. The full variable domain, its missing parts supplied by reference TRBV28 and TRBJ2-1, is DVKVTQSSRYLVKRTGEKVFLECVQDMDHENMFWYRQDPGLGLRLIYFSYDVKMKEKGDIPEGYSVSREKKERFSLILESASTNQTSMYLCASRTGNYNEQFFGPGTRLTVL.